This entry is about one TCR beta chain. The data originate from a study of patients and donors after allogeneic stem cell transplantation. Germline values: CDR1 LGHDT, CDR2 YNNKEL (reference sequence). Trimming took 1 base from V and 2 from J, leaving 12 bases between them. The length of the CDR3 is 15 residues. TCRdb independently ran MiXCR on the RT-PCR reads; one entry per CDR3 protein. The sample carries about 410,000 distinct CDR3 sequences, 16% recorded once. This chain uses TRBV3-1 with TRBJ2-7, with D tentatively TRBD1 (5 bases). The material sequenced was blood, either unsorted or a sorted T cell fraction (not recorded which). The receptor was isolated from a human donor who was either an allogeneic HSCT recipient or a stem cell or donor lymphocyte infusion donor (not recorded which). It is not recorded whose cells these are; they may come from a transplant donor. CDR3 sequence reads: CASSQVDSYAYEQYF. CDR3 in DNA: TGTGCCAGCAGCCAAGTAGACAGTTACGCCTACGAGCAGTACTTC.